This T cell receptor beta chain was sequenced for a study of tumor-infiltrating lymphocytes in primary liver carcinoma. On the study more broadly: Stage T1-T3 N0M0 tumors spanned about 4 to 11 cm. Per sample, productive TCRbeta reads numbered roughly 3.5 to 8 million, similar across tissue types.

Study results and limitations: Tumor samples exhibited a significantly greater top-250-clone fraction than blood samples (p = 0.039).

The authors took blood RNA from unsorted whole blood and also extracted germline DNA. As regards this clonotype: Antigen unknown. One end of the junction varies from germline; a read error may be responsible.

TCR beta cDNA was made from 400 to 500 ng total RNA with a constant-region primer. Modified slightly, ARM-PCR produced TCR beta libraries over three nested multiplex PCR rounds. TRBV1-TRBV30 forward and Cbeta reverse primers drove the first two roughly 10-cycle rounds. TCRdb passed the multiplex PCR reads through MiXCR, listing each CDR3 protein once. Of about 200,000 distinct CDR3 sequences listed, less than 70% are singletons. The CDR3 length is 15 residues. Germline CDR1 SGHAT, CDR2 FQNNGV. The chain has TRBV11-2 and TRBJ1-1; 7 positions agree with TRBD1. The source is a woman aged 55-75 years with primary liver carcinoma and hepatitis B virus infection. The sample was peripheral blood. The CDR3 DNA is TGTACCAGCAGATTAGACCCGACAGGGCTAACTGAAGCTTTCTTT. Its translation: CTSRLDPTGLTEAFF.